This TCR beta chain is from a study of OX40 agonist ivuxolimab in advanced cancers. In the study overall: Those enrolled were less than 85% male, with a mean age of about 60 years and ages from roughly 20 to 90. Prior anti-PD-1, anti-PD-L1 or anti-CTLA-4 therapy did not bar entry, and approximately 43% had some.

Data came from immunoSEQ multiplex PCR; TCRdb stores just in-frame clones and leaves some out. The repertoire consists of around 55,000 clones, with 77% occurring once and the leading ten covering about 6%. The material sequenced was CD4+ or CD8+ T cells sorted from blood, taken in a trial of the OX40 agonist ivuxolimab. This sequence originates from an adult with an advanced solid tumor such as melanoma, head and neck, liver or kidney cancer.

CDR3 protein: CASSVAHGDYYNEQFF. For the CDR3, the DNA is TGTGCCAGCAGCGTAGCCCACGGGGATTACTACAATGAGCAGTTCTTC. The chain carries TRBV9 and TRBJ2-1; D perhaps matches TRBD2 (5 bases). With 0 bases removed from V and 3 bases from J, the gap between germline ends came to 13 bases. The CDR3 has 16 residues. Germline lookup yields CDR1 SGDLS and CDR2 YYNGEE.